This TCR beta chain was sequenced for a study of human T cells and chemical hapten exposure. TCRdb re-called the RACE reads through MiXCR, storing one row per CDR3 protein. The sample carries about 350,000 distinct CDR3 sequences, roughly 6% recorded once. Time point indicated: pre-sensitization, week 0. The treatment denotes: therapeutic diphenylcyclopropenone sensitization with weekly scalp DPC. The J segment lost 8 bases and the V segment lost 4 bases, leaving 9 bases of the junction unmatched. CDR1 is SGDLS and CDR2 is YYNGEE in the germline V gene. This CDR3 is 14 amino acids long. The V call is TRBV9, the J call TRBJ2-4, with TRBD1 identical over 7 bases. This TCR was recovered from a woman between 18 and 29 years old with alopecia areata. Some clones in this sample may be carry-over from other donors' samples. The sample here was whole blood, taken in connection with sensitization to the hapten diphenylcyclopropenone (DPC). For the CDR3, the DNA is TGTGCCAGCAGCCCAGTAGGGGGCAGGGACATTCAGTACTTC. Its translation is CASSPVGGRDIQYF.